The clone carrying this T cell receptor (beta chain) was counted a single time. Germline values: CDR1 PRHDT, CDR2 FYEKMQ (reference sequence). The CDR3 totals 15 residues. V was shortened by 5 bases and J by 1 base, with 14 bases between the two germline ends. The data were taken from a study of blood T cell repertoires in COVID-19. As for the study in general: Donors in the United States, Italy and Spain gave samples during acute or convalescent COVID-19. T cells, B-cell-depleted T cells, or PBMCs supplied cDNA or gDNA.

Data came from immunoSEQ multiplex PCR; TCRdb stores just in-frame clones and leaves some out. The sample lists approximately 300,000 clones; around 82% were seen once. The sequence was collected from a woman aged 45-65 years with acute or convalescent COVID-19. Sequenced: peripheral blood. The chain is built from TRBV13 and TRBJ2-5; the D gene is possibly TRBD2 (6 bases). CDR3 DNA: TGTGCCAGCAGCACCGCATGGCGGGGCCAAGAGACCCAGTACTTC. It encodes CASSTAWRGQETQYF.